This T cell receptor beta chain came from a study of blood T cell repertoires in COVID-19 (dated by TCRdb to 2018 to 2021). Regarding the complete study: Samples covering the acute and convalescent phases of COVID-19 were provided by collaborators in the United States, Italy and Spain. The prospective study material was composed of cDNA or gDNA derived from T cells, B-cell-depleted T cells, or PBMCs. Deeply sampled blood TCRbeta repertoires from subjects exposed to, actively infected with, or recovered from COVID-19 were included in the dataset. The repertoires were released in a freely available public database meant as a resource for research on the immune response to SARS-CoV-2. Samples came from the ongoing ImmuneRACE study (first 160 participants) plus 1,254 subjects from 6 global collaborators. Nearly every sample came with metadata listing a de-identified subject ID, COVID-19 status, age in years and sex. Where HLA class I and class II types were available, the types were taken from metadata supplied by the sample provider, not from assay-based typing. Findings and caveats that apply to the study as a whole: The amount of clinical and demographic metadata varied by source and participant and was provided uncurated.

The immunoSEQ Assay, a bias-controlled multiplex PCR, was used to amplify TCRbeta CDR3 regions from genomic DNA. Under the source paper's analysis protocol: The number of nucleated cells in each sample was estimated from the amplification of reference gene primers within the assay. Sequence reads were collapsed and filtered to measure the absolute abundance of every unique TCRbeta CDR3 rearrangement. For each sample, productive Simpson clonality was calculated by taking the square root of Simpson's diversity index across productive rearrangements. Here the immuneACCESS table is served through TCRdb, limited to in-frame sequences with V and J called. Missing clones are a known gap in these copies; in checked studies unresolved V genes cover under half, and the rest lacks a known reason. V and J calls plus clone size are reproduced from that table; the DNA served to infer D and trimming. The sample data list approximately 57,000 clones, and 87% of these were observed just once. The top ten constitute around 4% of the sample.

Comments on this clone: This clone's antigen is unknown. Nothing much larger sits one base from this clone, and base qualities are not available.

From its cysteine to its phenylalanine, the CDR3 spans 13 amino acids. Only the CDR3 part of the read is kept: 39 bases, read in frame from the first base. A distance of 8 bases separates the germline ends of V and J, which lose 6 bases and 0 bases respectively. As encoded in the germline V gene, CDR1 is MNHEY while CDR2 is SVGAGI. Collaborating institutions collected whole blood in K2EDTA tubes following their own protocols. Collaborator samples were shipped for TCRbeta analysis as frozen whole blood, isolated PBMCs, or DNA extracted from either sample type. The receptor was isolated from a man aged 45-65 years with acute or convalescent COVID-19. Sequencing was performed on peripheral blood. The rearrangement joined TRBV6-5 to TRBJ1-1, with no confident D gene call. The sequenced DNA is TGTGCCAGCAGGTCACACCTGAACACTGAAGCTTTCTTT. Translation gives CASRSHLNTEAFF.